The 24 T cell receptor beta chains below all came from one sample that was sequenced in a study of T cell repertoires in cytomegalovirus infection. TCRdb recomputed calls from the reads with MiXCR, one row per CDR3 protein. In the table there are 600,000 to 800,000 distinct CDR3 sequences, about 24% of which are singletons. The sample consisted of CD8+ T cells from PBMCs. The receptors derive from a human donor in good health (CMV status not recorded). Some clones in this sample may be carry-over from other donors' samples.

As to this clonotype: One base away lies a much larger clone, so this may be a sequencing read error. V usage is TRBV28 and J usage is TRBJ1-2, with a possible D match to TRBD1 (5 bases). The CDR3 runs to 15 residues. Germline CDR1 is MDHEN and CDR2 is SYDVKM. CDR3 protein: CASSLSMEGKYGCTF. The CDR3 DNA is TGTGCCAGCAGTTTATCGATGGAGGGGAAATATGGCTGCACCTTC.

The chain is built from TRBV27 and TRBJ2-2; D uncertain. Germline V gene sequence: CDR1 MNHEY, CDR2 SMNVEV (reference sequence). The CDR3 spans 13 residues. The CDR3 loop is CASHGVNTGELFF. For the CDR3, the DNA is TGTGCTAGCCACGGAGTGAACACCGGGGAGCTGTTTTTT.

The sample holds many counts of this clonotype. This sequence joins TRBV7-2 and TRBJ1-1; D not certain. The CDR3 length is 17 residues. Germline CDR1 is SGHTA and CDR2 is FQGNSA. V was trimmed by 2 bases and J by 3 bases, leaving 19 bases between them. The CDR3 protein is CASSLNAAPGADTEAFF. The CDR3 bases are TGTGCCAGCAGCTTAAACGCCGCCCCCGGCGCCGACACTGAAGCTTTCTTT.

J is TRBJ2-2 and V is TRBV4-1; TRBD1 matches at 7 bases. Germline lookup yields CDR1 MGHRA and CDR2 YSYEKL. The CDR3 is 15 amino acids. J lost 3 bases, V lost 1 base, and 2 bases had no gene match. In nucleotides, the CDR3 is TGCGCCAGCAGCCAAGGGACAGGCTACACCGGGGAGCTGTTTTTT. Protein product: CASSQGTGYTGELFF.

A note on this clonotype: Compared with germline, one end of the junction differs, possibly owing to a read error. This chain connects TRBV7-2 to TRBJ1-2; D ambiguous. This CDR3 comprises 16 residues. Germline assignment: CDR1 SGHTA and CDR2 FQGNSA. CDR3 sequence reads: CASNLTATSTNYGYTF. CDR3 bases: TGTGCCAGCAACTTAACGGCCACCTCGACTAACTATGGCTACACCTTC. Supplemented by reference TRBV7-2 and TRBJ1-2, the full variable domain reads GAGVSQSPSNKVTEKGKDVELRCDPISGHTALYWYRQSLGQGLEFLIYFQGNSAPDKSGLPSDRFSAERTGGSVSTLTIQRTQQEDSAVYLCASNLTATSTNYGYTFGSGTRLTVV.

This clonotype came up many times. The chain is built from TRBV7-6 and TRBJ2-4, with 7 bases aligning to TRBD1. The trim removed 1 base at V and 3 bases at J, leaving 9 bases unmatched. This CDR3 region has 17 residues. Germline V gene sequence: CDR1 SGHVS, CDR2 FNYEAQ. The chain's CDR3 is CASSLGTGRLGKNIQYF. The DNA for the CDR3 is TGTGCCAGCAGCTTAGGGACAGGCAGATTGGGCAAAAACATTCAGTACTTC. Supplemented by reference TRBV7-6 and TRBJ2-4, the full variable domain reads GAGVSQSPRYKVTKRGQDVALRCDPISGHVSLYWYRQALGQGPEFLTYFNYEAQQDKSGLPNDRFSAERPEGSISTLTIQRTEQRDSAMYRCASSLGTGRLGKNIQYFGAGTRLSVL.

The rearrangement uses TRBV20-1 and TRBJ2-1; 7 bases are shared with TRBD2. The CDR3 runs 13 residues. Germline V gene sequence: CDR1 DFQATT, CDR2 SNEGSKA (reference sequence). Trimming cost V 3 bases and J 4 bases; bases outside gene matches: 3. CDR3 DNA sequence: TGCAGTGCTAGGGCTAGCGGATACAATGAGCAGTTCTTC. As protein: CSARASGYNEQFF.

This clonotype was counted a few times. The chain has TRBV20-1 and TRBJ2-7, with 11 bases identical to TRBD2. Losses at the gene ends were 5 bases for V and 3 bases for J; bases not matched to a gene: 3. This CDR3 is 13 amino acids long. The germline V gene has CDR1 DFQATT and CDR2 SNEGSKA (reference sequence). The CDR3 DNA follows: TGCAGTGCTGGGGGGACTAGCGGCTACGAGCAGTACGTC. Protein product: CSAGGTSGYEQYV.

The chain uses TRBV28 and TRBJ2-7; the D is unclear. V gave up 5 bases and J gave up 4 bases, with 15 bases separating them. Per germline, CDR1 MDHEN and CDR2 SYDVKM. The CDR3 consists of 14 residues. In nucleotides, the CDR3 is TGTGCCAGCAGTCCCATTCGGACCCCTTACGAGCAGTACGTC. Translated, it gives CASSPIRTPYEQYV.

This clonotype occurred a few times. The chain is built from TRBV12-3 or TRBV12-4 and TRBJ1-2; D is possibly TRBD1 (6 bases). The CDR3 covers 15 residues. Trimming took 6 bases from V and 5 from J, leaving 19 bases between them. This CDR3 is CASRSRHDRKYGYTF. The DNA of the CDR3 is TGTGCCAGCAGAAGCCGTCACGACAGGAAATATGGCTACACCTTC.

This clonotype came up a few times. The chain carries TRBV27 and TRBJ2-7; D tentatively fits TRBD1 or TRBD2 (7 bases each). CDR1 is MNHEY and CDR2 is SMNVEV in the germline V gene (reference sequence). CDR3 length: 15 residues. The germline V and J ends were trimmed by 4 bases and 4 bases, with 17 bases remaining between them. In DNA, the CDR3 is TGTGCCAGCAGTTCCATGGGAGGGGGCCTATACGAGCAGTACTTC. Translated: CASSSMGGGLYEQYF.

The V and J genes are TRBV29-1 and TRBJ1-1; perhaps TRBD1 as D (5 bases). Germline assignment: CDR1 SQVTM and CDR2 ANQGSEA. Trimming took off 7 bases at V and 3 bases at J, with 15 bases between the two ends. This CDR3 has 13 residues. DNA of the CDR3: TGCAGCGGGGGGGACGGGTGGGACACTGAAGCTTTCTTT. It is translated as CSGGDGWDTEAFF.

The rearrangement uses TRBV3-1 and TRBJ2-1; 9 positions match TRBD2. The CDR3 loop spans 16 amino acids. Per the germline V gene, CDR1 is LGHDT and CDR2 is YNNKEL (reference sequence). V was pared by 1 base and J by 6 bases, with 7 bases of the junction left unmatched. The CDR3, as DNA: TGTGCCAGCAGCCAAGGGTTAGCGGGGGAAGGCAATGAGCAGTTCTTC. Residues: CASSQGLAGEGNEQFF.

The CDR3, as DNA: TGTGCCAGCAGCCAAGGGGTAGCGGGGCCATTTGAGCAGTTCTTC. Its translation is CASSQGVAGPFEQFF. J is TRBJ2-1 and V is TRBV14; 8 bases are a match to TRBD2. The ends lost 1 base at V and 9 bases at J; junction bases unmatched: 8. The CDR3 is 15 amino acids. Germline V lookup: CDR1 SGHDN, CDR2 FVKESK.

This clonotype was seen repeatedly, ten times or more. The rearrangement joins TRBV6-5 to TRBJ2-1; 11 nucleotides agree with TRBD2. CDR3 length: 14 amino acids. Germline CDR1 and CDR2: MNHEY and SVGAGI. Trimming removed 2 bases from V and 10 bases from J; junction bases left unmatched: 4. The DNA of the CDR3 is TGTGCCAGCAGTTACACTAGCGGGGGACGGGAGCAGTTCTTC. Translated: CASSYTSGGREQFF.

This clonotype was observed a few times. DNA for the CDR3: TGTGCCATCAGTGATCGACTAGCGGGGGTCAATGAGCAGTTCTTC. Protein sequence: CAISDRLAGVNEQFF. The chain carries TRBV10-3 and TRBJ2-1; TRBD2 aligns across 12 bases. Germline CDR1 reads ENHRY; CDR2 reads SYGVKD. Trimming removed 3 bases from V and 6 bases from J; junction bases left unmatched: 3. The CDR3 consists of 15 residues.

Ten or more counts support this clonotype. Here the CDR3 reads CASSIAGGSTDTQYF. Written as DNA, the CDR3 is TGTGCCAGCAGTATAGCGGGGGGCTCCACAGATACGCAGTATTTT. The rearrangement joins TRBV28 to TRBJ2-3, with TRBD2 identical over 10 bases. Germline trimming cut 5 bases from V and 2 bases from J; bases unmatched to any gene: 4. There are 15 residues in the CDR3. The germline V gene has CDR1 MDHEN and CDR2 SYDVKM.

The chain joins TRBV28 to TRBJ2-7, with D tentatively TRBD1 (5 bases). Germline V gives CDR1 MDHEN, CDR2 SYDVKM. V was pared by 5 bases and J by 2 bases, with 19 bases between. This CDR3 contains 16 residues. DNA of the CDR3: TGTGCCAGCAGTCCTCGCTCGCCGGGCAGGGCCTACGAGCAGTACGTC. Translated, it gives CASSPRSPGRAYEQYV.

The V call is TRBV2, the J call TRBJ2-1; the D gene could be TRBD1 or TRBD2 (7 bases each). CDR3 length: 15 amino acids. CDR1 and CDR2 (germline): SNHLY, FYNNEI. V dropped 7 bases and J dropped 4 bases, with 17 bases sitting between them. The CDR3 loop is CASNQGEGMYNEQFF. Here the CDR3 DNA reads TGTGCCAGCAACCAGGGGGAGGGGATGTACAATGAGCAGTTCTTC.

This clonotype was counted at least ten times. The gene calls are TRBV12-3 or TRBV12-4 and TRBJ2-3, with D perhaps TRBD2 (6 bases). V lost 10 bases to trimming and J lost 2 bases, with 22 bases between them. CDR3 length: 16 amino acids. Written as DNA, the CDR3 is TGTGCCACCGGACCCAATTTAGCGGCGATCACAGATACGCAGTATTTT. Encoded protein: CATGPNLAAITDTQYF.

The CDR3 bases are TGTGCCAGCAGTGATGGGGGGGCCCCAAGGGCTTTCTTT. Translated: CASSDGGAPRAFF. The chain carries TRBV6-1 and TRBJ1-1, with a weak D call TRBD1 (6 bases). The V and J ends lost 3 bases and 11 bases respectively, with 16 bases between them. Germline V gene sequence: CDR1 MNHNS, CDR2 SASEGT. CDR3 size: 13 residues.

J is TRBJ1-4 and V is TRBV11-2; D is ambiguous. Trimming cost V 5 bases and J 3 bases, with 10 bases left between them. This CDR3 spans 14 amino acids. CDR1 is SGHAT and CDR2 is FQNNGV in the germline V gene. The CDR3 sequence: CASSQKPANEKLFF. As DNA, the CDR3 is TGTGCCAGCAGCCAAAAGCCGGCTAATGAAAAACTGTTTTTT.

Remarks on this clonotype: It may be a read error: a sequence one base away is much more abundant. The chain carries TRBV11-3 and TRBJ1-1, with D unclear. V lost 5 bases, J lost 7 bases, and 17 bases lay in between. Germline V gene data show CDR1 as SGHNT and CDR2 as YENEEA. This CDR3 has 14 amino acids. The CDR3 DNA is TGTGCCAGCAGCGACGGGAGATTAGGTGTTGAAGCTTTCTTT. Residues: CASSDGRLGVEAFF.

Only a few counts were recorded for this clonotype. V and J are TRBV29-1 and TRBJ2-7, with D unresolved. V shed 6 bases and J shed 2 bases, with 17 bases lying between them. The CDR3 length is 14 residues. Germline CDR1 SQVTM, CDR2 ANQGSEA. The CDR3 here is CSVTLMDKTYEQYV. CDR3 coding DNA: TGCAGCGTCACCCTCATGGATAAAACCTACGAGCAGTACGTC.